The next 3 T cell receptor beta chains were all read from a single sample in a study of response to subunit inactivated influenza vaccine. One entry per CDR3 protein, called by TCRdb with MiXCR from the RT-PCR reads. Of more than 500,000 distinct CDR3 sequences in the sample, approximately 11% are singletons; the top ten hold about 10%. This sample was shared with a second study, whose subject was T cells expressing NK-cell markers. That work states: In generating TCR beta cDNA, 5'RACE template switching with UMIs was used.

The sequencing here drew on PBMCs from blood, taken on the day of vaccination. The receptors come from a man over 45 who received an inactivated influenza vaccine.

There are many counts of this clonotype. The J gene is TRBJ1-1, the V gene TRBV24-1; D might be TRBD1 (5 bases). Germline V CDR1 and CDR2: KGHDR, SFDVKD. Deletions cut 3 bases from V and 1 base from J, with 8 bases between. CDR3 length: 14 residues. This CDR3 is CATSDGHWNTEAFF. CDR3 coding DNA: TGTGCCACCAGTGATGGACATTGGAACACTGAAGCTTTCTTT.

The chain recombines TRBV3-1 with TRBJ2-5, with D unclear. The CDR3 contains 13 residues. In germline, CDR1 is LGHDT, CDR2 YNNKEL (reference sequence). V lost 5 bases and J 5 bases, leaving 12 bases between the germline ends. CDR3 amino acids: CASSSRMGETQYF. As DNA, the CDR3 is TGTGCCAGCAGCTCCCGAATGGGGGAGACCCAGTACTTC.

This clonotype was seen a handful of times. J is TRBJ2-1 and V is TRBV6-1; tentatively, D is TRBD2 (7 bases). In germline, CDR1 is MNHNS, CDR2 SASEGT. The germline V and J ends were trimmed by 7 bases and 8 bases, with 27 bases remaining between them. The CDR3 extends over 17 amino acids. The CDR3 loop is CASNAGASQGLGYEQFF. CDR3 in DNA: TGTGCCAGCAATGCGGGGGCGTCACAGGGTCTCGGGTATGAGCAGTTCTTC.